The entry that follows covers one T cell receptor (beta chain) sequence. V was clipped by 2 bases and J by 2 bases, with 13 bases between them. Germline assignment: CDR1 SGHRS and CDR2 YFSETQ. There are 15 residues in the CDR3. This sample is drawn from a study of blood T cell repertoires in COVID-19. Study details: Acute and convalescent COVID-19 samples came from the United States, Italy and Spain. T cells, B-cell-depleted T cells, or PBMCs provided the cDNA or gDNA that served as material.

The authors' processing: Estimates of nucleated cell counts were drawn from the amplification of reference gene primers. Clones were read by immunoSEQ multiplex PCR, and TCRdb kept only the in-frame ones, dropping some. V and J calls and clone size are those listed in that table; D and trimming were worked out from the DNA. The profile shows some 220,000 clones, over 75% of them singletons. The clonotype originates from a human donor in a cohort sampled during active COVID-19. The chain combines TRBV5-1 with TRBJ1-2; the D gene is possibly TRBD1 (5 bases). Sequencing used peripheral blood. CDR3 amino acids: CASSFSPGLNYGYTF. CDR3 sequence (DNA): TGCGCCAGCAGCTTTTCTCCGGGACTAAACTATGGCTACACCTTC.